This T cell receptor beta chain comes out of a study of control samples from healthy donors and cancer patients. Sequenced by immunoSEQ multiplex PCR; TCRdb stores in-frame clones only, minus some. The sample holds about 160,000 clones, 96% seen once. This CDR3 contains 16 residues. Trimming left V 0 bases short and J 5 bases short, with 16 bases between. CDR1 LGHDT and CDR2 YNNKEL come from the germline V gene (reference sequence). The sequencing input was blood. This chain links TRBV3-1 (or the pseudogene TRBV3-2) with TRBJ1-2; D is unresolved. This receptor was identified in a woman aged 25 to 39 in good health. The CDR3 DNA follows: TGTGCCAGCAGCCAAGATCCCGGGTGGGGTACTTATGGCTACACCTTC. Translation gives CASSQDPGWGTYGYTF.